These T cell receptor beta chains were read from a single sample in a study of blood T cell repertoires in COVID-19. Assay: immunoSEQ multiplex PCR; the TCRdb copy retains only in-frame clones and omits some. The sample has some 150,000 clones; roughly 80% are singletons. Sequencing was done on a sample of peripheral blood. These receptors were collected from an older man with acute or convalescent COVID-19. Each CDR3 is given with its conserved first and last residue. Each record gives: J gene, clone size, D gene, V gene, CDR3 DNA, CDR3 protein. A D gene is named only where the DNA matches it firmly. A row's size may be missing; if present it is once, few, many or a size class.

TRBJ1-1 | NA | TRBD1 | TRBV3-1/TRBV3-2 | TGTGCCAGCAGCCAAGGGACAGGGTTCCGGGAGACTGAAGCTTTCTTT | CASSQGTGFRETEAFF
TRBJ2-2 | once | TRBD1 | TRBV5-1 | TGCGCCAGCAGCCCTGGGACAGGCACCGGGGAGCTGTTTTTT | CASSPGTGTGELFF
TRBJ2-3 | NA | TRBD1 | TRBV28 | TGTGCCAGCAGACGACAGGGTGGGGCAGATACGCAGTATTTT | CASRRQGGADTQYF
TRBJ2-3 | NA | NA | TRBV5-1 | TGCGCCAGCAGCTTAGAACGGGAAGCAGATACGCAGTATTTT | CASSLEREADTQYF
TRBJ1-2 | NA | NA | TRBV6-2/TRBV6-3 | TGTGCCAGCAGTTACGACAGCAACTATGGCTACACCTTC | CASSYDSNYGYTF
TRBJ1-1 | NA | NA | TRBV4-2 | TGTGCCAGCAGCCCGAGGACAGCGAACACTGAAGCTTTCTTT | CASSPRTANTEAFF
TRBJ2-5 | once | NA | TRBV7-8 | TGTGCCAGCAGCTTAGGAGCCACTTTGGAGACCCAGTACTTC | CASSLGATLETQYF
TRBJ1-1 | few | NA | TRBV9 | TGTGCCAGCAGCGTACAGGCGAACACTGAAGCTTTCTTT | CASSVQANTEAFF
TRBJ2-3 | once | TRBD2 | TRBV11-1 | TGTGCCAGCAGCTTAGCGCGAAGCGGGGGAGGGGATACGCAGTATTTT | CASSLARSGGGDTQYF
TRBJ2-5 | NA | NA | TRBV3-1/TRBV3-2 | TGTGCCAGCAGCCAAGCCCGGGGGGCAGAGACCCAGTACTTC | CASSQARGAETQYF
TRBJ1-6 | NA | TRBD1 | TRBV19 | TGTGCCAGTAGCGGAGGGACAGGGGACAATTCACCCCTCCACTTT | CASSGGTGDNSPLHF
TRBJ1-2 | NA | NA | TRBV10-3 | TGTGCCACCAGGCTTCAGGACTATGGCTACACCTTC | CATRLQDYGYTF
TRBJ1-5 | NA | TRBD1 | TRBV18 | TGTGCCAGCTCACCGGAGGGACAGGGGAATCAGCCCCAGCATTTT | CASSPEGQGNQPQHF
TRBJ2-1 | NA | TRBD1 | TRBV5-4 | TGTGCCAGCAGCTCAATCGACAGGGTTGGCAATGAGCAGTTCTTC | CASSSIDRVGNEQFF
TRBJ2-1 | few | NA | TRBV6-1 | TGTGCCAGCAGTGAAGTTCAGAGGAGTCTCTACAATGAGCAGTTCTTC | CASSEVQRSLYNEQFF
TRBJ2-3 | NA | NA | TRBV5-1 | TGCGCCAGCAGCTTGGCAGGTATGGGCACAGATACGCAGTATTTT | CASSLAGMGTDTQYF
TRBJ2-1 | NA | TRBD2 | TRBV19 | TGTGCCAGTAGTATGGGTCTGCGGGGGGCCTCGGGGAACAATGAGCAGTTCTTC | CASSMGLRGASGNNEQFF
TRBJ1-5 | NA | TRBD1 | TRBV12-5 | TGTGCTAGTGGTTTCATCCGGCCGGGACAGGGGGCGATTGGCAATCAGCCCCAGCATTTT | CASGFIRPGQGAIGNQPQHF
TRBJ1-3 | NA | TRBD1 | TRBV28 | TGTGCCAGCAGTTCACAGGGGGCTGGAAACACCATATATTTT | CASSSQGAGNTIYF
TRBJ1-3 | NA | TRBD1 | TRBV9 | TGTGCCAGCAGCCCAGGGGGCTCTGGAAACACCATATATTTT | CASSPGGSGNTIYF
TRBJ1-5 | NA | NA | TRBV19 | TGTGCCAGTAGTACCCGGTGGGAGGGGGTGAGGAATCAGCCCCAGCATTTT | CASSTRWEGVRNQPQHF
TRBJ2-3 | NA | TRBD1 | TRBV19 | TGTGCCAGTAGTATAGACGGCGGGACAGGGTATTTCGGTACGCAGTATTTT | CASSIDGGTGYFGTQYF
TRBJ2-2 | NA | NA | TRBV5-1 | TGCGCCAGCAGCTTGGCCAGTCCCAACACCGGGGAGCTGTTTTTT | CASSLASPNTGELFF
TRBJ2-1 | once | TRBD2 | TRBV10-3 | TGTGCCATCAGGACTAGCGGCTACAATGAGCAGTTCTTC | CAIRTSGYNEQFF
TRBJ1-2 | NA | NA | TRBV4-3 | TGCGCCAGCAGCCAAGCTCTGGGCAGCAACTATGGCTACACCTTC | CASSQALGSNYGYTF
TRBJ2-3 | NA | TRBD1 | TRBV10-3 | TGTGCCATCCAGACAGGGGACCGCACAGATACGCAGTATTTT | CAIQTGDRTDTQYF
TRBJ2-1 | NA | TRBD2 | TRBV2 | TGTGCCAGCAGTAAGCGGGAGGAGGGGGCGCGGAGGAATGAGCAGTTCTTC | CASSKREEGARRNEQFF
TRBJ2-7 | NA | NA | TRBV21-1 | TGTGCCAGCAGCAAAGTCAAACAGGCCAGGGCTTACGAGCAGTACTTC | CASSKVKQARAYEQYF
TRBJ2-7 | few | NA | TRBV14 | TGTGCCAGCAGCCAAGCCTCCGTGTACGAGCAGTACTTC | CASSQASVYEQYF
TRBJ1-6 | NA | NA | TRBV3-1/TRBV3-2 | TGTGCCAGCAGCCACGGGGATCTCGGATATAATTCACCCCTCCACTTT | CASSHGDLGYNSPLHF
TRBJ1-5 | few | NA | TRBV2 | TGTGCCAGCAGTGAAGCGGGCCGTGGGGGCACGACCCAGCATTTT | CASSEAGRGGTTQHF
TRBJ1-3 | NA | NA | TRBV18 | TGTGCCAGCTCACTTTCGGACAGTCTCTCTGGAAACACCATATATTTT | CASSLSDSLSGNTIYF
TRBJ2-6 | NA | TRBD1 | TRBV30 | TGTGCCTGTCCCGGGACAGCGACCTCTGGGGCCAACGTCCTGACTTTC | CACPGTATSGANVLTF